The clone carrying this T cell receptor beta chain came up many times. Its antigen is undetermined. This specimen belongs to a study of CD8+CD57+ T cells in acquired aplastic anemia. With 0 bases removed from V and 5 bases from J, the gap between germline ends came to 16 bases. This CDR3 is built from 16 residues. Germline V gene data show CDR1 as LNHNV and CDR2 as YYDKDF (reference sequence). Only patients with CD8+CD57+ cell expansion on flow cytometry were chosen for sequencing. No therapy was given to patients before blood sampling. The study, taken as a whole, reports: Significance was not reached for CD8+ Simpson's diversity between patients and controls. Shared by patients and controls, 25 to 30 CD8+ CDR3s were abundant in patients.

It was genomic DNA that served as the template for profiling TCR beta VDJ and CDR3. TCRdb independently ran MiXCR on the reads; one entry per CDR3 protein. There are some 170,000 distinct CDR3 sequences in the sample; roughly 48% occur only once, and around 1% lies in the top ten. This TCR came from a human donor with aplastic anemia. V is TRBV15 and J is TRBJ2-5; the D gene could be TRBD1 or TRBD2 (5 bases each). Sequences were obtained from sorted CD4+, CD8+, or CD8+CD57+ T cells (not recorded which) from PBMCs. CDR3 amino acids: CATSREGVREYETQYF. DNA of the CDR3: TGTGCCACCAGCAGAGAGGGGGTGCGAGAATATGAGACCCAGTACTTC.